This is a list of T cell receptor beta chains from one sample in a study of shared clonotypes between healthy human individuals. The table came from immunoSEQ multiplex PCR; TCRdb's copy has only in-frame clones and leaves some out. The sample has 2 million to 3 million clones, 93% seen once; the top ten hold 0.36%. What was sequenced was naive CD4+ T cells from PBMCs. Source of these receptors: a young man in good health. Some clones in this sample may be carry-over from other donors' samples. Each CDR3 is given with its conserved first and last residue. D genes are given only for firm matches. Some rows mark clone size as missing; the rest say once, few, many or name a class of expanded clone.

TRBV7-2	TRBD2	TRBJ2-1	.	CASSSLPPGLAGGEQFF	TGTGCCAGCAGCTCCCTACCTCCGGGACTAGCCGGGGGGGAGCAGTTCTTC
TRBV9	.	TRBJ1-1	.	CASSTRDFTGTEAFF	TGTGCCAGCAGCACCAGGGACTTTACGGGCACTGAAGCTTTCTTT
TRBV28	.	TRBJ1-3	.	CASSWRGIGGTIYF	TGTGCCAGCAGCTGGAGAGGGATTGGAGGCACCATATATTTT
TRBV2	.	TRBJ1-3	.	CASSQGLGNTIYF	TGTGCCAGCAGTCAGGGCCTAGGAAACACCATATATTTT
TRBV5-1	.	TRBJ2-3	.	CASSGQGPSTDTQYF	TGCGCCAGCAGCGGGCAGGGACCTAGCACAGATACGCAGTATTTT
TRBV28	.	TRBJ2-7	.	CASTPGGARFHEQYF	TGTGCCAGCACCCCAGGGGGGGCGAGGTTCCACGAGCAGTACTTC
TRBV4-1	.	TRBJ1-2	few	CASSGLYGYTF	TGCGCCAGCAGCGGTCTCTATGGCTACACCTTC
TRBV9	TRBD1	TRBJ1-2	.	CASSIRQGAYGYTF	TGTGCCAGCAGCATAAGACAGGGGGCCTATGGCTACACCTTC
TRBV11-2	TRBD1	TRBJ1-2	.	CASSLQGAFYGYTF	TGTGCCAGCAGCTTACAGGGGGCCTTCTATGGCTACACCTTC
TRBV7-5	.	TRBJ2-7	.	CARSPSGRLPYEQYF	TGTGCCAGAAGCCCCTCAGGGAGGCTGCCCTACGAGCAGTACTTC
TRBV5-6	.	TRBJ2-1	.	CASSVVSGSEQFF	TGTGCCAGCAGCGTAGTATCGGGGAGTGAGCAGTTCTTC
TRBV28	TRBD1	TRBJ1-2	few	CASVGQGDYGYTF	TGTGCCAGCGTGGGACAGGGGGACTATGGCTACACCTTC
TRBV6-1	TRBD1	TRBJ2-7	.	CASSDGTGPGYEQYF	TGTGCCAGCAGTGACGGGACAGGGCCTGGCTACGAGCAGTACTTC
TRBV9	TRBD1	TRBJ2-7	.	CASSPRTGNYEQYF	TGTGCCAGCAGCCCCCGGACAGGTAACTACGAGCAGTACTTC
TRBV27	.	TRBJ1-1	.	CASSDWGTRNTEAFF	TGTGCCAGCAGTGACTGGGGGACACGGAACACTGAAGCTTTCTTT
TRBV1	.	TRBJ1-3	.	CTSSQDPAQGGPSGNTIYF	TGCACCAGCAGCCAAGATCCCGCACAGGGGGGGCCCTCTGGAAACACCATATATTTT
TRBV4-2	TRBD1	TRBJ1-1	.	CASSPLGSGQGAWGTEAFF	TGTGCCAGCAGCCCCCTAGGGTCCGGACAGGGGGCTTGGGGAACTGAAGCTTTCTTT
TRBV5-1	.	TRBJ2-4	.	CASSLDPGSNIQYF	TGCGCCAGCAGCTTGGATCCGGGGAGCAACATTCAGTACTTC
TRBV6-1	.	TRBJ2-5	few	CASGVDGETQYF	TGTGCCAGCGGAGTGGACGGAGAGACCCAGTACTTC